This entry lists 14 T cell receptor beta chains sequenced from one sample in a study of tumor and adjacent non-tumor tissue in lung cancer. The template was RNA from unsorted bulk tissue. The library came from three nested PCR rounds adapted from ARM-PCR protocols. From the multiplex PCR reads, TCRdb called clonotypes with MiXCR, one entry per CDR3 protein. Of 65,000 to 90,000 distinct CDR3 sequences listed, around 70% are singletons. The sample was lung tumor tissue. These receptors all come from a woman aged 70-85 years with non-small cell lung cancer.

Turning to this clonotype: At one of its ends the junction is not consistent with the germline gene, which may arise from a read error. The gene calls are TRBV7-2 and TRBJ2-7; 14 bases match TRBD2. Per germline, CDR1 SGHTA and CDR2 FQGNSA. The CDR3 loop spans 15 amino acids. The CDR3 coding sequence is TGTGCCAACAGCTTGGGGACTAGCGGGAGCTACGAGCAGTACTTC. Its protein product is CANSLGTSGSYEQYF.

This clonotype was seen repeatedly, ten times or more. The chain couples TRBV5-5 to TRBJ2-6; perhaps TRBD1 as D (5 bases). The ends were cut back, 0 bases at V and 4 bases at J, with 8 bases in the middle. The germline V gene has CDR1 SGHKS and CDR2 YYEKEE (reference sequence). CDR3 length: 15 residues. The CDR3 DNA follows: TGTGCCAGCAGCTTGGCAGGGTCCGGGGCCAACGTCCTGACTTTC. Translation gives CASSLAGSGANVLTF.

A remark on this clonotype: This CDR3 fails to terminate in the conserved phenylalanine or tryptophan, so it likely reflects a read error. The genes are TRBV10-3 and TRBJ2-5, with D perhaps matching TRBD2 (6 bases). Germline V lookup: CDR1 ENHRY, CDR2 SYGVKD. The CDR3 is made up of 15 amino acids. CDR3 amino acids: CAISAEGLEGETQYL. Written as DNA, the CDR3 is TGTGCTATCAGTGCCGAGGGCCTGGAGGGGGAGACCCAGTACCTC.

Comments on this clonotype: This is likely a read error, given that the CDR3 carries no conserved phenylalanine or tryptophan at its end. This chain joins TRBV20-1 and TRBJ1-5, with 10 positions matching TRBD1. Germline V CDR1 and CDR2: DFQATT, SNEGSKA (reference sequence). Losses at the gene ends were 6 bases for V and 5 bases for J; bases not matched to a gene: 10. This CDR3 spans 15 amino acids. CDR3 bases: TGCAGTGCCCACGGGACAGGGGAGAGCGATCAGCCCCAGCATTAT. It is translated as CSAHGTGESDQPQHY.

With respect to this clonotype: This could be a read error, since a much larger clone is one nucleotide away. The V gene is TRBV5-1, the J gene TRBJ2-7; 7 nucleotides line up with TRBD1. Germline CDR1 and CDR2: SGHRS and YFSETQ. The CDR3 has 15 residues. CDR3 loop: CASSLAPGQSYKQYF. In DNA form, the CDR3 reads TGCGCCAGCAGCTTGGCACCGGGACAGAGCTACAAGCAGTACTTC.

As concerns this clonotype: A junction boundary mismatches the germline segment, possibly from a read error. This chain connects TRBV6-2 or TRBV6-3 to TRBJ1-5; D call uncertain. Per germline, CDR1 MNHEY and CDR2 SVGEGT. CDR3 length: 18 residues. CDR3 DNA sequence: TGTGGCAGCAATTACCTACCTTTAGGGATGACGGGGTTCCAGCCCCAGCATTTT. Residues: CGSNYLPLGMTGFQPQHF.

This clonotype was recorded once. This chain uses TRBV7-3 with TRBJ2-5; tentatively, D is TRBD1 or TRBD2 (5 bases each). The germline V gene encodes CDR1 SGHTA and CDR2 FQGTGA. Trimming shortened V by 5 bases and J by 3 bases, and 22 bases separated the two germline ends. There are 17 residues in the CDR3. CDR3 DNA sequence: TGTGCCAGCAGCCCCAGCCAAATCCGGGACGGCAAAGAGACCCAGTACTTC. The encoded protein is CASSPSQIRDGKETQYF.

Concerning this clonotype itself: One end of the junction does not line up with germline, which may come from a read error. This rearrangement joins TRBV6-6 to TRBJ1-5, with D uncertain. Germline loops: CDR1 MNHNY, CDR2 SVGAGI (reference sequence). The CDR3 loop spans 14 amino acids. The CDR3 DNA is TGTGCCAGCAGTTACCTGGACGGGGTACAGCCCCAGCACTTT. Translating gives CASSYLDGVQPQHF.

Note on this clonotype: One end of the junction is discordant with germline, which a read error may explain. The chain links TRBV5-1 to TRBJ2-4; 7 bases are a match to TRBD1. CDR3 length: 16 amino acids. The germline V gene has CDR1 SGHRS and CDR2 YFSETQ. Here the CDR3 reads CGSIKGDRDSRNIQYF. Here the CDR3 DNA reads TGCGGCAGCATCAAGGGAGACCGGGACAGCAGAAACATTCAGTACTTC.

A note on this clonotype: Lacking the conserved final phenylalanine or tryptophan, this CDR3 likely reflects a read error. The chain has TRBV5-1 and TRBJ2-1; 9 bases are shared with TRBD1. The germline gives CDR1 SGHRS, CDR2 YFSETQ. CDR3 length: 15 residues. V shed 4 bases, J shed 3 bases, and the junction held 5 bases outside the gene matches. In DNA, the CDR3 is TGCGCCAGCAGCCGACAGGGGGTCCTCTACAATGAGCAGTTCCTC. Translating gives CASSRQGVLYNEQFL.

The genes are TRBV29-1 and TRBJ2-3; 7 bases match TRBD2. The CDR3 length is 14 residues. Germline loops: CDR1 SQVTM, CDR2 ANQGSEA. As DNA, the CDR3 is TGCGGCGCTCGGGCTGGCGGGAGTTTAGATACGCAGTATTTT. This translates into CGARAGGSLDTQYF.

This clonotype was counted many times. The chain couples TRBV12-3 or TRBV12-4 to TRBJ2-7; D is unresolved. This CDR3 contains 16 residues. The germline V and J ends were trimmed by 5 bases and 7 bases, with 24 bases remaining between them. CDR3 nucleotides: TGTGCCAGCAGTATCCGGTCCCGACCTGCCCCTAGTGAGCAGTACTTC. Protein: CASSIRSRPAPSEQYF.

This chain uses TRBV6-1 with TRBJ2-7; TRBD1 aligns across 8 bases. The CDR3 runs 15 residues. The ends lost 6 bases at V and 0 bases at J; junction bases unmatched: 7. Germline CDR1 MNHNS, CDR2 SASEGT. CDR3 residues: CASRTVTGASYEQYF. CDR3 coding DNA: TGTGCCAGCAGAACTGTGACAGGGGCCTCCTACGAGCAGTACTTC.

To note about this clonotype: No conserved phenylalanine or tryptophan is present at the end of the CDR3, so a read error is the likely explanation. The gene calls are TRBV6-5 and TRBJ2-3, with D possibly TRBD2 on 6 matching bases. Germline loops: CDR1 MNHEY, CDR2 SVGAGI. CDR3 length: 17 residues. The DNA for the CDR3 is TGTGCTAGCAGTTACCCTGGAGGGACTCACTACCCAGATACGCAGTATCTT. Its protein is CASSYPGGTHYPDTQYL.